This T cell receptor beta chain was identified in a study of T cell responses to AZD1222 COVID-19 vaccine (TCRdb year 2021). Regarding the study in general: A total of 233 trial participants underwent TCR sequencing, of whom some 210 received two doses of AZD1222 and approximately 25 received two doses of the MenACWY control vaccine. Trial participants were enrolled by age into subgroups of 18-55, 56-69 and 70-plus years, and roughly 150, 30 and 60 TCR-sequenced participants, respectively, were included in these subgroups.

About this clone: What antigen it recognizes has not been identified. Base quality data are lacking; no much larger clone is found one base away.

What the research found in general, with its limitations: The 56-69-year group was small, and its depth increase did not reach significance, likely because of low power. Epitopes outside the regions mutated in the B.1.351 and B.1.1.7 variants were reportedly recognized by nearly half of the unique spike-specific TCRs. Because no day 14 peak-response samples were available, repertoires were characterized only after the peak T cell response. Conclusions about previously exposed vaccinees were limited because only a handful of AZD1222 recipients were SARS-CoV-2 seropositive at baseline. Vaccine-associated CD4 TCRs spanned the whole spike protein, with dominant responses in regions 160-218 and 743-854. After two AZD1222 doses, both the breadth and the depth of spike-specific TCRs were significantly higher than at day 0 and than in MenACWY recipients. Most participants were white British and females outnumbered males, and the authors suggested that clonal diversity may have been underestimated.

From the cysteine through the phenylalanine, the CDR3 covers 17 amino acids. Solely the CDR3 DNA is kept, with 51 bases framed from the first base. The junction shows trimming of 9 bases on V and 8 bases on J, and the gene matches do not reach 17 bases of it. The germline V gene yields MDHEN for CDR1 and SYDVKM for CDR2. The CDR3 regions of human TCRbeta chains were analyzed by immunosequencing. From the authors' description of their analysis: Repertoire TCRs were matched against a reference library of SARS-CoV-2-specific TCRs generated with the MIRA antigen-specificity platform. Breadth was defined as the fraction of unique TCRs that were SARS-CoV-2-associated. Depth was defined as the fraction of total T cells that were SARS-CoV-2-associated. Using the MIRA data, every spike-specific TCR was mapped to the spike region that the TCR reacted to and assigned to either a CD4 or a CD8 class. Log10-transformed breadth and depth values were compared by one-way ANOVA with Sidak's multiple comparisons tests. TCRdb re-hosts the immuneACCESS table, in-frame sequences only. Its copies lack some clones; in the studies checked, an unresolved V gene accounts for under half of them, and the cause for the rest is not known. V and J calls and clone size are given by that table; D and trimming were obtained from the DNA. The sample table records some 250,000 clones; approximately 94% of these occur just once. The top ten clones comprise around 0.58% of the sample.

The time point label on this specimen signifies: about 28 days (+/-7) after the second vaccine dose. Because spike-specific TCR depth and breadth did not differ between the two schedules, AZD1222 recipients who got a second dose at roughly 4 weeks were pooled with those who got a second dose at roughly 12 weeks. Vaccinee samples were obtained from the UK trials COV001 and COV002, which included a single-blind randomized controlled phase 2/3 trial of AZD1222 (ChAdOx1 nCoV-19) in healthy adults. For TCRbeta chain sequencing, PBMC samples were collected from trial participants at day 0 and at day 28 after the second dose.

This chain is built from TRBV28 and TRBJ2-1, and 12 junctional nucleotides match TRBD2. Sequencing was performed on peripheral blood, taken 28 days after the second AZD1222 dose. The sequence was collected from an adult who received the AZD1222 COVID-19 vaccine. Here is the DNA: TGTGCCAGTAAGGACGCCGGCGGCCTAGCGGGAGGGTATGAGCAGTTCTTC. It translates to CASKDAGGLAGGYEQFF.